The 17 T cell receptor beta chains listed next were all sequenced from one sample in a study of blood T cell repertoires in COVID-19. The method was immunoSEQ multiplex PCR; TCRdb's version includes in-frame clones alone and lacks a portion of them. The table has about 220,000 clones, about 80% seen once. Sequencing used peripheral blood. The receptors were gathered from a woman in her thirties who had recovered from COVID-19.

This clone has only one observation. CDR3 sequence reads: CASSWGGQGQPQHF. The CDR3 DNA sequence: TGTGCCAGCAGTTGGGGGGGGCAGGGTCAGCCCCAGCATTTT. The chain combines TRBV27 with TRBJ1-5; a possible D gene is TRBD1 (6 bases). CDR1 and CDR2 (germline): MNHEY, SMNVEV (reference sequence). This CDR3 spans 14 amino acids. V was cut by 4 bases and J by 6 bases, with 13 bases left in between.

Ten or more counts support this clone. The CDR3: CASRAGTGGTEAFF. For the CDR3, the DNA is TGTGCCAGCAGGGCCGGGACAGGGGGCACTGAAGCTTTCTTT. The genes are TRBV6-5 and TRBJ1-1; 11 bases align to TRBD1. The V gene end was trimmed by 6 bases and the J gene end by 4 bases; junction bases not matched to a gene: 4. The germline V gene has CDR1 MNHEY and CDR2 SVGAGI. The CDR3 is 14 residues long.

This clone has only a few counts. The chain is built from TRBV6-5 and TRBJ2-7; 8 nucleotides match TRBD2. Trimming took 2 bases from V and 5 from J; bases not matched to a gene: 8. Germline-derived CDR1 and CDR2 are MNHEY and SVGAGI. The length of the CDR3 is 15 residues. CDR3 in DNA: TGTGCCAGCAGTTACCCGGGCGGGGGGCTCGACGAGCAGTACTTC. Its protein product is CASSYPGGGLDEQYF.

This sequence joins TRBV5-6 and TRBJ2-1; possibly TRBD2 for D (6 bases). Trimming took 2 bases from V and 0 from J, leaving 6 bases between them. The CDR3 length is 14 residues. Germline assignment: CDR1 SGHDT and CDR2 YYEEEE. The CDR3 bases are TGTGCCAGCAGCTTTAGCGGCTCCTACAATGAGCAGTTCTTC. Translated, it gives CASSFSGSYNEQFF.

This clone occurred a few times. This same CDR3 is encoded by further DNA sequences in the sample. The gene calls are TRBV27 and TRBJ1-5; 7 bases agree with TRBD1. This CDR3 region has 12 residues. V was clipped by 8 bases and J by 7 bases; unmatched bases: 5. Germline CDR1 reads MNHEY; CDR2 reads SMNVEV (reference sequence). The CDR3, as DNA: TGTGCCAGCCAGGGGGTTGGCCAGCCCCAGCATTTT. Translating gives CASQGVGQPQHF.

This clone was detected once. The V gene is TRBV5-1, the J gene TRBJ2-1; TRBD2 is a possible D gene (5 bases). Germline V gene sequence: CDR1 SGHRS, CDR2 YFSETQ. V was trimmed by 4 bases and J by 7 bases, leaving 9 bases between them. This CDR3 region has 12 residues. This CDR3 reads CASSVDSNEQFF. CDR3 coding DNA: TGCGCCAGCAGCGTGGACTCTAATGAGCAGTTCTTC. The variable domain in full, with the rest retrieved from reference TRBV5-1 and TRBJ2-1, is KAGVTQTPRYLIKTRGQQVTLSCSPISGHRSVSWYQQTPGQGLQFLFEYFSETQRNKGNFPGRFSGRQFSNSRSEMNVSTLELGDSALYLCASSVDSNEQFFGPGTRLTVL.

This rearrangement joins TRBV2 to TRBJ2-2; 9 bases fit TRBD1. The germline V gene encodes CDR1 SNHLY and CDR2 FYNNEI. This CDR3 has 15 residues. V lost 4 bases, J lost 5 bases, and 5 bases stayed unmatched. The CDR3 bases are TGTGCCAGCAGTGGGGGACAGGGAGGGACCGGGGAGCTGTTTTTT. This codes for CASSGGQGGTGELFF.

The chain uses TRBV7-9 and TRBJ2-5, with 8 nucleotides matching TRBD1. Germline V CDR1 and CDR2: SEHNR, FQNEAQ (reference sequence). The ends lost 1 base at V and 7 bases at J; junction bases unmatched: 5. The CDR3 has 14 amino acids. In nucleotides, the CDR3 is TGTGCCAGCAGCTTAGTCGACAGGGGCGGGACCCAGTACTTC. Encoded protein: CASSLVDRGGTQYF. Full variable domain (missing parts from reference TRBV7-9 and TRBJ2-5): DTGVSQNPRHKITKRGQNVTFRCDPISEHNRLYWYRQTLGQGPEFLTYFQNEAQLEKSRLLSDRFSAERPKGSFSTLEIQRTEQGDSAMYLCASSLVDRGGTQYFGPGTRLLVL.

The CDR3 DNA is TGTGCGCGGGGAGAAGCCACTAATGAAAAACTGTTTTTT. Its translation: CARGEATNEKLFF. The chain links TRBV30 to TRBJ1-4, with D hard to call. The CDR3 contains 13 residues. CDR1 is GTSNPN and CDR2 is SVGIG in the germline V gene (reference sequence). The entire variable domain, with the rest obtained from reference TRBV30 and TRBJ1-4, is as follows: SQTIHQWPATLVQPVGSPLSLECTVEGTSNPNLYWYRQAAGRGLQLLFYSVGIGQISSEVPQNLSASRPQDRQFILSSKKLLLSDSGFYLCARGEATNEKLFFGSGTQLSVL.

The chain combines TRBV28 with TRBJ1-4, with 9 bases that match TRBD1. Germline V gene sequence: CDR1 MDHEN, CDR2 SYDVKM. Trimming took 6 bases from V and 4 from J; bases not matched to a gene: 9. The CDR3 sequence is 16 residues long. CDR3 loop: CASRNPGTGFNEKLFF. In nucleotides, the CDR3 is TGTGCCAGCAGAAACCCCGGGACAGGGTTTAATGAAAAACTGTTTTTT.

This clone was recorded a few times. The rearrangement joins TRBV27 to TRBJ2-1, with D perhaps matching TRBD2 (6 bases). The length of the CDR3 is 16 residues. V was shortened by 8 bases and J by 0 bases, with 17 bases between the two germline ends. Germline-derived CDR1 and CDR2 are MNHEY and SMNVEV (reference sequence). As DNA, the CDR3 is TGTGCCAGCCGACCCGGGACTGCCAGCTCCTACAATGAGCAGTTCTTC. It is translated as CASRPGTASSYNEQFF.

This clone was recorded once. The CDR3 bases are TGTGCCTGGGAACGTAGCGGATACAATGAGCAGTTCTTC. This sequence encodes CAWERSGYNEQFF. The rearrangement links TRBV30 to TRBJ2-1; D is perhaps TRBD2 (6 bases). Germline V gene lookup returns CDR1 GTSNPN and CDR2 SVGIG (reference sequence). The CDR3 is 13 residues long. The V and J ends lost 5 bases and 4 bases respectively, with 12 bases between them.

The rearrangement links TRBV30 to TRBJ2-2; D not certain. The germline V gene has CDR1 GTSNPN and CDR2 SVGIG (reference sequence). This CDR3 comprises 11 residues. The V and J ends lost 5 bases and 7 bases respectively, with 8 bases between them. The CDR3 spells CAWVPGGELFF. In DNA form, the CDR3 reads TGTGCCTGGGTCCCGGGCGGGGAGCTGTTTTTT.

DNA for the CDR3: TGTGCCAGCAGTTTTATACATGCGGGGGCTAACTATGGCTACACCTTC. Translation gives CASSFIHAGANYGYTF. This chain uses TRBV27 with TRBJ1-2; maybe TRBD1 (5 bases). The V end was cut by 3 bases, the J end by 0 bases, with 14 bases between. The CDR3 consists of 16 residues. Germline V gene lookup returns CDR1 MNHEY and CDR2 SMNVEV (reference sequence).

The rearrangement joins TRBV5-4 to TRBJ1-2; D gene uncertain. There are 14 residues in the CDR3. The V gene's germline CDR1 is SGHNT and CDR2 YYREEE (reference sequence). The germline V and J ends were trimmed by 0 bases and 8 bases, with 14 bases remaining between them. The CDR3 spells CASSLEHRGGGYTF. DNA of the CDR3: TGTGCCAGCAGCTTGGAACATCGGGGAGGCGGCTACACCTTC.

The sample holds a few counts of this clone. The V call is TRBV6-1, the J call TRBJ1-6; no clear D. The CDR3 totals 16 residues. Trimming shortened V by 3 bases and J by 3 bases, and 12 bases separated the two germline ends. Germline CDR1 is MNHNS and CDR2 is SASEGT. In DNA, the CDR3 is TGTGCCAGCAGTGACGCGAGATCTGTCTATAATTCACCCCTCCACTTT. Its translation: CASSDARSVYNSPLHF.

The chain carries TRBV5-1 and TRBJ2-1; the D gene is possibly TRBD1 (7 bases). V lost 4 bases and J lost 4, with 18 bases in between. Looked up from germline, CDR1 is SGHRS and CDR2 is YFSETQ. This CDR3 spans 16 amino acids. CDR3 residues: CASSLEGALGYNEQFF. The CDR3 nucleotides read TGCGCCAGCAGCCTGGAGGGGGCCTTGGGGTACAATGAGCAGTTCTTC.